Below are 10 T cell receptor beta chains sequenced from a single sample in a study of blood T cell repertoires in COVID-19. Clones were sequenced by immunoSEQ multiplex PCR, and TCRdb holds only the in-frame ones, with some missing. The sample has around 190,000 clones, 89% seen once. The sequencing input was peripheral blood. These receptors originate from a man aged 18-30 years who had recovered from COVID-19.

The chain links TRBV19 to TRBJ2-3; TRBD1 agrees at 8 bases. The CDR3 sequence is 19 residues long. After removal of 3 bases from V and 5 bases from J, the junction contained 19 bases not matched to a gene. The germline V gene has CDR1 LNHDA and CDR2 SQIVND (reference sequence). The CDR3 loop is CASSMVGGLTGATRDTQYF. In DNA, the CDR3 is TGTGCCAGTAGTATGGTTGGGGGATTGACAGGGGCCACGAGAGATACGCAGTATTTT.

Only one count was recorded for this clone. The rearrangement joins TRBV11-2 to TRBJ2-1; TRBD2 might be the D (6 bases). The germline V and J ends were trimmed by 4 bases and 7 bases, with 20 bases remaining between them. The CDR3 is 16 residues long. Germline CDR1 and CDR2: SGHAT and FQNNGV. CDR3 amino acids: CASSYLRRDPGNEQFF. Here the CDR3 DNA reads TGTGCCAGCAGCTACCTAAGGCGGGACCCCGGGAATGAGCAGTTCTTC.

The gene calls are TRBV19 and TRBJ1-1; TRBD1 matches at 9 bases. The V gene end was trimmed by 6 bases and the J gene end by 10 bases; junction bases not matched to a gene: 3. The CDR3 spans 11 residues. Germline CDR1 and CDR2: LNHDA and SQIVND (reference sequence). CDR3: CASRTGGRAFF. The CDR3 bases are TGTGCCAGTAGGACAGGGGGACGAGCTTTCTTT.

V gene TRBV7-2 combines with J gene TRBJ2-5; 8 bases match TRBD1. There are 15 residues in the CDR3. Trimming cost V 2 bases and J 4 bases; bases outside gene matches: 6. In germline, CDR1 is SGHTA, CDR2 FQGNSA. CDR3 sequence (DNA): TGTGCCAGCAGCTTACAACAGGGGGTTAGAGAGACCCAGTACTTC. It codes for CASSLQQGVRETQYF.

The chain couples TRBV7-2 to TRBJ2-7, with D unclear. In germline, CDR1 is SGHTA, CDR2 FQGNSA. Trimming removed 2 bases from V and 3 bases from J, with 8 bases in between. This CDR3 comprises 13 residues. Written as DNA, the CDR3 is TGTGCCAGCAGCTTACCCGGAGACTACGAGCAGTACTTC. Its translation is CASSLPGDYEQYF.

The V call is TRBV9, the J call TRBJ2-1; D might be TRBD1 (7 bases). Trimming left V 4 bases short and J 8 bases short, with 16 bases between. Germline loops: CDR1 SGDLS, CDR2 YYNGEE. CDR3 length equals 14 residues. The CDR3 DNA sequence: TGTGCCAGCAGCCCAGGGGGAGGTATAGATGAGCAGTTCTTC. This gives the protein CASSPGGGIDEQFF.

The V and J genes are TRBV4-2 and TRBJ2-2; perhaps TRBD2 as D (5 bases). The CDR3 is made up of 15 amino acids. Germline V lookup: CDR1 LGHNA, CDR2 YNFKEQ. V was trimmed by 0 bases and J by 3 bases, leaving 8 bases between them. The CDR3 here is CASSQDGEYTGELFF. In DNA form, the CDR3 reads TGTGCCAGCAGCCAAGACGGGGAGTACACCGGGGAGCTGTTTTTT.

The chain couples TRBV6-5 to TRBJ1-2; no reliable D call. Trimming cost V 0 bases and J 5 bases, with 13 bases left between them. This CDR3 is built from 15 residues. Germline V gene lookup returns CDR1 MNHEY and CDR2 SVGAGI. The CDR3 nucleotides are TGTGCCAGCAGTTACTCATCGCAGGCGGGGTATGGCTACACCTTC. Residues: CASSYSSQAGYGYTF.

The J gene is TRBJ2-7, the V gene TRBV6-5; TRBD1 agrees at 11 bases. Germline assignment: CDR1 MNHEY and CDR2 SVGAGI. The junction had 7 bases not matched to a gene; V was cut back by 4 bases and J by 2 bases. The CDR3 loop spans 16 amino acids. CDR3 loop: CASSLIPGQGAYEQYF. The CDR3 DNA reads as TGTGCCAGCAGTTTAATACCGGGACAGGGGGCCTACGAGCAGTACTTC.

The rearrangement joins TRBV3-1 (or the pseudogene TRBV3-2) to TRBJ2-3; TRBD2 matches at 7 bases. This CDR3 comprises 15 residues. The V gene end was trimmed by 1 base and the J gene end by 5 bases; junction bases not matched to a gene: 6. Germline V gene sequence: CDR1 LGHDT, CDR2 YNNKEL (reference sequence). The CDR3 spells CASSQVAGWGDTQYF. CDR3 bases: TGTGCCAGCAGCCAAGTAGCGGGTTGGGGAGATACGCAGTATTTT.